Each of the 7 T cell receptor beta chains below was sequenced from the same sample in a study of T cell repertoires in cytomegalovirus infection. TCRdb re-called the reads with MiXCR, one entry per CDR3 protein. The sample records approximately 260,000 distinct CDR3 sequences, over 15% being singletons. The sample comprised CD8+ T cells from PBMCs. Receptor source: a human donor in good health (CMV status not recorded). Some clones in this sample may be carry-over from other donors' samples.

This clonotype has more than one count but fewer than ten. This chain joins TRBV28 and TRBJ2-7; 9 bases agree with TRBD2. The CDR3 has 15 amino acids. J lost 6 bases, V lost 6 bases, and 12 bases had no gene match. CDR1 and CDR2 from the germline V gene are MDHEN and SYDVKM. In DNA, the CDR3 is TGTGCCAGCAGCCACCGGACTAGCGTCCCCGCCGAGCAGTACTTC. It encodes CASSHRTSVPAEQYF.

The rearrangement links TRBV7-2 to TRBJ2-7; D possibly uses TRBD1 or TRBD2 (5 bases each). Between the trimmed V and J ends, which lost 3 bases and 0 bases, there was a span of 12 bases. Per the germline V gene, CDR1 is SGHTA and CDR2 is FQGNSA. The CDR3 is 15 amino acids. The CDR3, as DNA: TGTGCCAGCAGCTTCCGGGACGGACCCTCCTACGAGCAGTACTTC. This sequence encodes CASSFRDGPSYEQYF.

The chain uses TRBV6-5 and TRBJ2-7; D perhaps matches TRBD2 (7 bases). CDR3 length: 15 residues. Germline CDR1 is MNHEY and CDR2 is SVGAGI. Trimming stripped 2 bases from V and 4 bases from J, with 15 bases between. CDR3 bases: TGTGCCAGCAGTTACCTCGGGGGGCGCAAGTACGAGCAGTACTTC. Translation: CASSYLGGRKYEQYF.

V usage is TRBV6-5 and J usage is TRBJ2-1; TRBD1 agrees at 7 bases. The V gene end was trimmed by 1 base and the J gene end by 6 bases; junction bases not matched to a gene: 3. Germline assignment: CDR1 MNHEY and CDR2 SVGAGI. CDR3 size: 14 residues. This CDR3 reads CASSYYHRGNEQFF. CDR3 nucleotides: TGTGCCAGCAGTTACTATCACAGGGGCAATGAGCAGTTCTTC.

This clonotype was recorded many times. The V and J genes are TRBV11-2 and TRBJ2-7; D is undetermined. In germline, CDR1 is SGHAT, CDR2 FQNNGV. The V end lost 3 bases, the J end lost 2 bases, and 5 bases lay between the germline ends. CDR3 size: 12 residues. The CDR3 loop is CASSFVPYEQYF. The CDR3 DNA reads as TGTGCCAGCAGCTTCGTCCCCTACGAGCAGTACTTC.

This clonotype was seen ten or more times. The chain has TRBV6-2 or TRBV6-3 and TRBJ2-1; D not certain. V gave up 6 bases and J gave up 5 bases, with 20 bases separating them. The CDR3 is 16 amino acids. Germline CDR1 is MNHEY and CDR2 is SVGEGT. The CDR3 loop is CASSLAYIPPNNEQFF. The CDR3 nucleotides are TGTGCCAGCAGCCTTGCTTATATCCCCCCGAACAATGAGCAGTTCTTC.

This clonotype was observed many times. The chain employs TRBV11-2 and TRBJ1-5; D gene ambiguous. The CDR3 extends over 13 amino acids. The V gene's germline CDR1 is SGHAT and CDR2 FQNNGV. V lost 3 bases, J lost 7 bases, and 10 bases lay in between. Written as DNA, the CDR3 is TGTGCCAGCAGCTTGCAGAGAAACCAGCCCCAGCATTTT. This encodes CASSLQRNQPQHF. The full variable domain, in which reference TRBV11-2 and TRBJ1-5 provide the parts outside the CDR3, is EAGVAQSPRYKIIEKRQSVAFWCNPISGHATLYWYQQILGQGPKLLIQFQNNGVVDDSQLPKDRFSAERLKGVDSTLKIQPAKLEDSAVYLCASSLQRNQPQHFGDGTRLSIL.